This T cell receptor (beta chain) emerged from a study of OX40 agonist ivuxolimab in advanced cancers. About the study: Under the entry rules, prior anti-PD-1, anti-PD-L1 or anti-CTLA-4 therapy was allowed, and more than 35% had some. Overall study findings and caveats: Normalized T-cell clonal expansion was also low in some nonresponders.

Notes on this clone: Its specificity is not known.

Autoimmune disease history or systemic immunosuppression barred patients. Generated by immunoSEQ multiplex PCR, the TCRdb table keeps only in-frame clones and is missing some. Seen here are about 95,000 clones, over 75% observed once, and the top ten hold 2% to 3%. Germline CDR1 LNHDA, CDR2 SQIVND (reference sequence). The CDR3 is 12 residues long. Trimming removed 5 bases from V and 6 bases from J, with 11 bases in between. The sequences come from CD4+ or CD8+ T cells sorted from blood, collected in a trial of the OX40 agonist ivuxolimab. The receptor comes from an adult with an advanced solid tumor such as melanoma, head and neck, liver or kidney cancer. The V and J genes are TRBV19 and TRBJ2-7; possibly TRBD1 for D (5 bases). The CDR3 loop is CASSGQRSEQYF. In DNA, the CDR3 is TGTGCCAGTAGTGGACAACGGAGCGAGCAGTACTTC.